The rows below give T cell receptor beta chains drawn from one sample of a study of T cell repertoires in cytomegalovirus infection. No antigens are known for them. TCRdb re-called the reads through MiXCR, storing one row per CDR3 protein. The sample has roughly 990,000 distinct CDR3 sequences; less than 35% are singletons. Source: cultured CD8+ T cells from PBMCs, taken from culture after CMV antigen stimulation. The receptors come from a human donor in good health (CMV status not recorded). Some clones in this sample may be carry-over from other donors' samples. CDR3s include the opening cysteine and the closing phenylalanine or tryptophan. The order of the fields is V gene, D gene, J gene, clone size, CDR3 DNA, CDR3 protein. A D gene is named only where the DNA matches it firmly. Clone sizes are given selectively: once, few, many, or a class where the clone is expanded.

v_gene: TRBV27
d_gene: NA
j_gene: TRBJ2-3
abundance: NA
CDR3nt: TGTGCCAGCAGCGTTAGCGGAGAGATTACCACAGATACGCAGTATTTT
CDR3aa: CASSVSGEITTDTQYF

v_gene: TRBV3-1
d_gene: TRBD1
j_gene: TRBJ2-3
abundance: NA
CDR3nt: TGTGCCAGCAGTCGAACCGGGACAGGGATATCTCGGGATACGCAGTATTTT
CDR3aa: CASSRTGTGISRDTQYF

v_gene: TRBV6-5
d_gene: TRBD1
j_gene: TRBJ2-3
abundance: few
CDR3nt: TGTGCCAGCAGTTACTCCGGGACAGCCCTTAAAGATACGCAGTATTTT
CDR3aa: CASSYSGTALKDTQYF

v_gene: TRBV9
d_gene: TRBD1
j_gene: TRBJ1-1
abundance: few
CDR3nt: TGTGCCAGCAGCGCAAACAACTTGGGACAGAGGAACACTGAAGCTTTCTTT
CDR3aa: CASSANNLGQRNTEAFF

v_gene: TRBV4-3
d_gene: NA
j_gene: TRBJ1-2
abundance: NA
CDR3nt: TGCACCAGCAGCCATAACACCTTCTACACCTTC
CDR3aa: CTSSHNTFYTF

v_gene: TRBV2
d_gene: NA
j_gene: TRBJ1-1
abundance: few
CDR3nt: TGTGCCAGCAGTGACGGGGAGGGGGTCACTGAAGCTTTCTTT
CDR3aa: CASSDGEGVTEAFF

v_gene: TRBV11-2
d_gene: NA
j_gene: TRBJ1-1
abundance: NA
CDR3nt: TGTGCCAGCAGCTACTGGAGGGCGAATTACTACACTGAAGCTTTCTTT
CDR3aa: CASSYWRANYYTEAFF

v_gene: TRBV12-5
d_gene: NA
j_gene: TRBJ1-2
abundance: many
CDR3nt: TGTGCTAGTGGTTTAGGGGCAGCCAGAGATGGCTACACCTTC
CDR3aa: CASGLGAARDGYTF

v_gene: TRBV7-9
d_gene: NA
j_gene: TRBJ1-2
abundance: once
CDR3nt: TGTGCCAGCAGCGACCTGAGGGGAGATGGCTACACCTTC
CDR3aa: CASSDLRGDGYTF

v_gene: TRBV7-9
d_gene: NA
j_gene: TRBJ2-2
abundance: few
CDR3nt: TGTGCCAGCAGCTCCAAACAGGGAAGTCCGAACACCGGGGAGCTGTTTTTT
CDR3aa: CASSSKQGSPNTGELFF

v_gene: TRBV27
d_gene: NA
j_gene: TRBJ1-1
abundance: NA
CDR3nt: TGTGCCAGCAGTTTATCGGGAAGGGCTGAAGCTTTCTTT
CDR3aa: CASSLSGRAEAFF

v_gene: TRBV7-2
d_gene: NA
j_gene: TRBJ1-6
abundance: many
CDR3nt: TGTGCCAGCAGTATCCGAGGCACCACCAGCGGTTCACCCCTCCACTTT
CDR3aa: CASSIRGTTSGSPLHF

v_gene: TRBV12-3/TRBV12-4
d_gene: NA
j_gene: TRBJ1-1
abundance: few
CDR3nt: TGTGCCAGCAGTTCCTGGGGGGTGATGAACACTGAAGCTTTCTTT
CDR3aa: CASSSWGVMNTEAFF

v_gene: TRBV28
d_gene: NA
j_gene: TRBJ1-1
abundance: NA
CDR3nt: TGTGCCAGCAGTGAGGTCGCGAGCCACCTCGAAGCTTTCTTT
CDR3aa: CASSEVASHLEAFF

v_gene: TRBV12-3/TRBV12-4
d_gene: NA
j_gene: TRBJ1-2
abundance: few
CDR3nt: TGTGCCAGCAGTTTTGGTACTTTCGACTCGGCGGGCTACACCTTC
CDR3aa: CASSFGTFDSAGYTF

v_gene: TRBV6-6
d_gene: NA
j_gene: TRBJ2-5
abundance: NA
CDR3nt: TGTGCCAGCAGTTATCACAGGGGGGGGGAGACCCAGTACTTC
CDR3aa: CASSYHRGGETQYF

v_gene: TRBV5-4
d_gene: TRBD2
j_gene: TRBJ2-2
abundance: NA
CDR3nt: TGTGCCAGCAGCACCTCATGGGGCAGACTAGCGGGGGACACCGGGGAGCTGTTTTTT
CDR3aa: CASSTSWGRLAGDTGELFF

v_gene: TRBV6-1
d_gene: TRBD1
j_gene: TRBJ2-3
abundance: NA
CDR3nt: TGTGCCAGCAGTGAAGTCGACAGGGGGTCTGATACGCAGTATTTT
CDR3aa: CASSEVDRGSDTQYF

v_gene: TRBV6-1
d_gene: TRBD1
j_gene: TRBJ2-1
abundance: many
CDR3nt: TGTGCCAGCAGTACAGACAGGGGCCAATACAATGAGCAGTTCTTC
CDR3aa: CASSTDRGQYNEQFF

v_gene: TRBV28
d_gene: NA
j_gene: TRBJ2-7
abundance: NA
CDR3nt: TGTGCCCACGCCCTCGGAGCCGAGCAGTACTTC
CDR3aa: CAHALGAEQYF

v_gene: TRBV4-2
d_gene: NA
j_gene: TRBJ1-1
abundance: NA
CDR3nt: TGTGCCAGCTTATCCCACACTGAAGCTTTCTTT
CDR3aa: CASLSHTEAFF

v_gene: TRBV10-1
d_gene: NA
j_gene: TRBJ2-5
abundance: NA
CDR3nt: TGCGCCAGCAGTGAGCCTTCCGGAGAGACCCAGTACTTC
CDR3aa: CASSEPSGETQYF

v_gene: TRBV11-3
d_gene: TRBD1
j_gene: TRBJ1-2
abundance: many
CDR3nt: TGTGCCAGCAGACGACCTGGACAGGGCAAGACTAACTATGGCTACACCTTC
CDR3aa: CASRRPGQGKTNYGYTF

v_gene: TRBV7-6
d_gene: TRBD2
j_gene: TRBJ2-2
abundance: NA
CDR3nt: TGTGCCAGCAGCCGTGTAACGGCGGGGGGTTGGACCGGGGAGCTGTTTTTT
CDR3aa: CASSRVTAGGWTGELFF

v_gene: TRBV6-1
d_gene: TRBD2
j_gene: TRBJ2-1
abundance: NA
CDR3nt: TGTGCCAGCAAGGATCTGGGACTAGTGGGGAGCAGCTCCTACAATGAGCAGTTCTTC
CDR3aa: CASKDLGLVGSSSYNEQFF

v_gene: TRBV6-1
d_gene: NA
j_gene: TRBJ1-1
abundance: NA
CDR3nt: TGTGCCAGCAGTGGGGACCTGGGGTGGCTAGCTTTCTTT
CDR3aa: CASSGDLGWLAFF